Each of the 26 T cell receptor beta chains below was sequenced from the same sample in a study of T-cell memory formation after mild COVID-19. TCRdb re-called the 5' RACE reads through MiXCR, storing one row per CDR3 protein. The sample includes about 500,000 distinct CDR3 sequences, around 21% of them seen just once. The sequencing sample was made of PBMCs or a T cell subset sorted from them (not recorded which). These receptors all come from an adult woman who had mild COVID-19 (a few samples of this study predate the infection). Cell type and time point are not known.

The chain uses TRBV7-8 and TRBJ1-5; 7 bases line up with TRBD1. CDR1 and CDR2 (germline): SGHVS, FQNEAQ. This CDR3 is 15 amino acids long. V lost 3 bases, J lost 5 bases, and 7 bases stayed unmatched. In nucleotides, the CDR3 is TGTGCCAGCAGCTTCAGACAGGGTGGCTATCAGCCCCAGCATTTT. Translating gives CASSFRQGGYQPQHF.

This clonotype was recorded a few times. This chain connects TRBV18 to TRBJ2-2; D gene ambiguous. The CDR3 contains 13 residues. The germline V gene has CDR1 KGHSH and CDR2 LQKENI. The ends were cut back, 2 bases at V and 6 bases at J, with 7 bases in the middle. CDR3 protein: CASSPGLPGELFF. The CDR3 DNA sequence: TGTGCCAGCTCACCAGGGCTGCCCGGGGAGCTGTTTTTT. Drawing the rest from reference TRBV18 and TRBJ2-2, the complete variable domain is NAGVMQNPRHLVRRRGQEARLRCSPMKGHSHVYWYRQLPEEGLKFMVYLQKENIIDESGMPKERFSAEFPKEGPSILRIQQVVRGDSAAYFCASSPGLPGELFFGEGSRLTVL.

The chain carries TRBV3-2 and TRBJ2-2; the D call of TRBD1 is as the table states it, not checked on the DNA. TRBV3-2 is a pseudogene segment. The CDR3 runs 17 residues. CDR3 bases: TGTGCCAGCAGCCAAGATCCTAGACAGGGTTCCACCGGGGAGCTGTTTTTT. Translation gives CASSQDPRQGSTGELFF.

A few counts support this clonotype. The rearrangement joins TRBV18 to TRBJ2-7; D ambiguous. The ends were cut back, 1 base at V and 2 bases at J, with 15 bases in the middle. The length of the CDR3 is 16 residues. The germline V gene encodes CDR1 KGHSH and CDR2 LQKENI. The CDR3 is CASSPRSTAVPYEQYF. DNA of the CDR3: TGTGCCAGCTCACCACGGTCTACAGCCGTCCCCTACGAGCAGTACTTC.

Many counts were recorded for this clonotype. The chain uses TRBV4-1 and TRBJ2-3, with D possibly TRBD1 on 6 matching bases. This CDR3 is 15 amino acids long. Trimming pared 4 bases from V and 2 bases from J, leaving 13 bases between. Germline values: CDR1 MGHRA, CDR2 YSYEKL. The CDR3 is CASSRVQGNTDTQYF. CDR3 coding DNA: TGCGCCAGCAGCCGCGTTCAGGGGAACACAGATACGCAGTATTTT.

This clonotype has a handful of counts. The chain couples TRBV11-2 to TRBJ2-1; TRBD2 matches at 7 bases. The J segment lost 4 bases and the V segment lost 1 base, leaving 4 bases of the junction unmatched. The CDR3 consists of 15 residues. CDR1 is SGHAT and CDR2 is FQNNGV in the germline V gene. DNA for the CDR3: TGTGCCAGCAGCTTAGCGAGCGGGGAGTACAATGAGCAGTTCTTC. This codes for CASSLASGEYNEQFF. Full variable domain (rest looked up from reference TRBV11-2 and TRBJ2-1): EAGVAQSPRYKIIEKRQSVAFWCNPISGHATLYWYQQILGQGPKLLIQFQNNGVVDDSQLPKDRFSAERLKGVDSTLKIQPAKLEDSAVYLCASSLASGEYNEQFFGPGTRLTVL.

V is TRBV24-1 and J is TRBJ2-7; D is possibly TRBD2 (5 bases). Trimming removed 1 base at V and 6 bases at J, with 9 bases between. The CDR3 has 13 residues. Germline values: CDR1 KGHDR, CDR2 SFDVKD. CDR3 region: CATSDFEGSEQYF. The CDR3 region has the DNA TGTGCCACCAGTGATTTTGAGGGTTCCGAGCAGTACTTC.

V usage is TRBV29-1 and J usage is TRBJ2-4; D remains unclear. The germline gives CDR1 SQVTM, CDR2 ANQGSEA. This CDR3 is built from 12 residues. Between the trimmed V and J ends, which lost 5 bases and 0 bases, there was a span of 5 bases. CDR3 in DNA: TGCAGCGTTTTTCTAGCCAAAAACATTCAGTACTTC. Protein product: CSVFLAKNIQYF. The entire variable domain, with the rest obtained from reference TRBV29-1 and TRBJ2-4, is as follows: SAVISQKPSRDICQRGTSLTIQCQVDSQVTMMFWYRQQPGQSLTLIATANQGSEATYESGFVIDKFPISRPNLTFSTLTVSNMSPEDSSIYLCSVFLAKNIQYFGAGTRLSVL.

This chain uses TRBV2 with TRBJ2-5; D unclear. Germline-derived CDR1 and CDR2 are SNHLY and FYNNEI. The length of the CDR3 is 14 residues. V lost 5 bases to trimming and J lost 1 base, with 11 bases between them. CDR3 protein: CASSPGPAQETQYF. In DNA form, the CDR3 reads TGTGCCAGCAGTCCGGGCCCAGCCCAAGAGACCCAGTACTTC.

The rearrangement uses TRBV12-3 or TRBV12-4 and TRBJ1-1; D may be TRBD1 (5 bases). Trimming left V 4 bases short and J 0 bases short, with 12 bases between. CDR3 length: 15 residues. CDR3 residues: CASSYWAGLNTEAFF. The DNA for the CDR3 is TGTGCCAGCAGTTATTGGGCAGGGTTGAACACTGAAGCTTTCTTT.

The V call is TRBV14, the J call TRBJ2-2; 10 nucleotides line up with TRBD2. Germline CDR1 is SGHDN and CDR2 is FVKESK. V gave up 4 bases and J gave up 7 bases; unmatched junction bases: 6. The CDR3 covers 15 residues. The CDR3 is CASSRTSGGIGELFF. The CDR3, as DNA: TGTGCCAGCAGCCGGACTAGCGGAGGGATCGGGGAGCTGTTTTTT.

The V and J genes are TRBV4-1 and TRBJ1-5; tentatively, D is TRBD1 (5 bases). Germline values: CDR1 MGHRA, CDR2 YSYEKL. V lost 1 base to trimming and J lost 5 bases, with 9 bases between them. The CDR3 sequence is 14 residues long. CDR3 DNA: TGCGCCAGCAGCCAAGGAGGGGCGCATCAGCCCCAGCATTTT. This sequence encodes CASSQGGAHQPQHF.

The rearrangement joins TRBV20-1 to TRBJ2-7, with 9 bases aligning to TRBD2. Losses at the gene ends were 6 bases for V and 0 bases for J; bases not matched to a gene: 12. This CDR3 region has 16 residues. Germline CDR1 is DFQATT and CDR2 is SNEGSKA (reference sequence). The CDR3 DNA reads TGCAGTGCGACGGACCTATGGCGGGAGGGCTCCTACGAGCAGTACTTC. Translating gives CSATDLWREGSYEQYF.

This sequence joins TRBV11-2 and TRBJ2-3; perhaps D is TRBD1 or TRBD2 (5 bases each). In germline, CDR1 is SGHAT, CDR2 FQNNGV. This CDR3 is built from 15 residues. V was pared by 6 bases and J by 2 bases, with 15 bases between. CDR3 sequence reads: CASRRPREPTDTQYF. The CDR3 DNA follows: TGTGCCAGCAGACGCCCCAGGGAGCCCACAGATACGCAGTATTTT.

This clonotype occurred a few times. This rearrangement joins TRBV3-1 to TRBJ2-3; TRBD2 aligns across 11 bases. CDR3 length equals 17 residues. Per the germline V gene, CDR1 is LGHDT and CDR2 is YNNKEL (reference sequence). The ends lost 5 bases at V and 2 bases at J; junction bases unmatched: 9. CDR3: CASSDLGLAGITDTQYF. CDR3 DNA: TGTGCCAGCAGCGACCTCGGACTAGCGGGTATCACAGATACGCAGTATTTT.

V and J are TRBV5-5 and TRBJ1-6, with D perhaps matching TRBD1 (6 bases). Germline CDR1 reads SGHKS; CDR2 reads YYEKEE (reference sequence). V was trimmed by 4 bases and J by 9 bases, leaving 11 bases between them. The CDR3 spans 13 residues. In DNA, the CDR3 is TGTGCCAGCAGCGTTACAGGGAGTTCACCCCTCCACTTT. Translated, it gives CASSVTGSSPLHF.

The chain has TRBV18 and TRBJ1-1, with TRBD1 matching over 7 bases. The CDR3 has 15 residues. V gave up 3 bases and J gave up 4 bases; unmatched junction bases: 8. Germline lookup yields CDR1 KGHSH and CDR2 LQKENI. The CDR3: CASSPLTGVGTEAFF. Written as DNA, the CDR3 is TGTGCCAGCTCACCGCTTACAGGGGTGGGCACTGAAGCTTTCTTT.

J is TRBJ2-3 and V is TRBV7-8; no definite D call. The CDR3 sequence is 15 residues long. Looked up from germline, CDR1 is SGHVS and CDR2 is FQNEAQ. V dropped 1 base and J dropped 4 bases, with 12 bases sitting between them. In DNA form, the CDR3 reads TGTGCCAGCAGCTTAGATCTGGGTAGGGCAGATACGCAGTATTTT. Encoded protein: CASSLDLGRADTQYF.

This rearrangement joins TRBV15 to TRBJ2-7, with 7 bases fitting TRBD2. The CDR3 sequence is 16 residues long. Looked up from germline, CDR1 is LNHNV and CDR2 is YYDKDF (reference sequence). Unmatched junction bases numbered 12, after V lost 1 base and J lost 6 bases. The CDR3 loop is CATSRVLWSGLGEQYF. The CDR3, as DNA: TGTGCCACCAGCAGAGTTCTATGGTCCGGACTAGGCGAGCAGTACTTC.

Only a few counts were recorded for this clonotype. The chain has TRBV24-1 and TRBJ2-2, with D maybe TRBD1 (6 bases). V was cut by 7 bases and J by 6 bases, with 8 bases left in between. Germline assignment: CDR1 KGHDR and CDR2 SFDVKD. This CDR3 comprises 12 residues. The CDR3 here is CATSQGPGELFF. The CDR3 bases are TGTGCCACCAGCCAGGGGCCCGGGGAGCTGTTTTTT.

V is TRBV4-3 and J is TRBJ1-1; no definite D call. Trimming cost V 0 bases and J 3 bases, with 11 bases left between them. Looked up from germline, CDR1 is LGHNA and CDR2 is YSLEER. This CDR3 spans 15 amino acids. The CDR3 here is CASSQDLEGYTEAFF. The CDR3 DNA is TGCGCCAGCAGCCAAGATTTGGAGGGTTACACTGAAGCTTTCTTT.

There are a few counts of this clonotype. The V gene is TRBV19, the J gene TRBJ1-2, with a tentative D call TRBD1 (6 bases). V gave up 5 bases and J gave up 6 bases, with 13 bases separating them. The CDR3 contains 13 residues. From germline, CDR1 is LNHDA and CDR2 SQIVND (reference sequence). The CDR3 loop reads CASSGTGWNGYTF. In nucleotides, the CDR3 is TGTGCCAGTAGTGGTACAGGGTGGAATGGCTACACCTTC.

This chain uses TRBV5-1 with TRBJ2-3; D gene uncertain. The CDR3 covers 13 residues. Germline CDR1 is SGHRS and CDR2 is YFSETQ. V was cut by 0 bases and J by 4 bases, with 6 bases left in between. The CDR3 coding sequence is TGCGCCAGCAGCTTGGATTCGGCAGATACGCAGTATTTT. This translates into CASSLDSADTQYF.

The V and J genes are TRBV7-8 and TRBJ2-2, with 9 bases identical to TRBD1. With V trimmed by 6 bases and J by 0 bases, 5 bases remained unmatched. The CDR3 consists of 16 residues. Germline lookup yields CDR1 SGHVS and CDR2 FQNEAQ. CDR3 in amino acids: CASRRRDRANTGELFF. The CDR3 bases are TGTGCCAGCAGACGAAGGGACAGGGCGAACACCGGGGAGCTGTTTTTT.

This sequence joins TRBV15 and TRBJ2-3; 11 positions match TRBD1. CDR3 length: 17 amino acids. The ends lost 1 base at V and 3 bases at J; junction bases unmatched: 6. The germline gives CDR1 LNHNV, CDR2 YYDKDF (reference sequence). The CDR3 DNA sequence: TGTGCCACCAGCAGAGGGGACAGGGGGTTAAGGACAGATACGCAGTATTTT. Protein sequence: CATSRGDRGLRTDTQYF.

The sample holds a few counts of this clonotype. The junction departs from germline at one end; a sequencing error may be responsible. This sequence joins TRBV20-1 and TRBJ2-7; D might be TRBD2 (5 bases). The germline V gene has CDR1 DFQATT and CDR2 SNEGSKA (reference sequence). The CDR3 loop spans 13 amino acids. The CDR3 DNA reads TGCAGTGCCAGAGCGGTCAGCTCCTACGAGCAGTACTTC. As protein: CSARAVSSYEQYF.